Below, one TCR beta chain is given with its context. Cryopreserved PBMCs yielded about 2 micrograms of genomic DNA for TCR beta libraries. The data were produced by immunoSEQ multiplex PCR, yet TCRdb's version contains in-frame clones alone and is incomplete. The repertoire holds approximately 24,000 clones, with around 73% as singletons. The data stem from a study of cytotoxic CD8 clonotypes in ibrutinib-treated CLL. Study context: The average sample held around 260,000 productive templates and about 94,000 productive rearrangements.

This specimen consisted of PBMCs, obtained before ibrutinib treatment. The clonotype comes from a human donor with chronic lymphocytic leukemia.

The CDR3 reads CASSQTATNEKLFF. CDR3 nucleotides: TGTGCCAGCTCACAGACAGCAACTAATGAAAAACTGTTTTTT. The rearrangement uses TRBV18 and TRBJ1-4, with D maybe TRBD1 (5 bases). The CDR3 has 14 amino acids. Germline-derived CDR1 and CDR2 are KGHSH and LQKENI. Trimming stripped 4 bases from V and 0 bases from J, with 6 bases between.